This TCR beta chain was recorded in a study of regulatory T cells in long-lasting Graves disease. As to time point: newly diagnosed GD, antithyroid drugs for less than 3 months. RNA isolated from PBMCs was used to make the TCR library. In building TCR beta libraries, iRepertoire HTBI primers were used together with Arm-PCR of CDR3 regions. TCRdb used MiXCR to reprocess the multiplex PCR reads, holding one entry per CDR3 protein. The profile shows some 200,000 distinct CDR3 sequences, about 19% of them singletons. Germline CDR1 is MNHEY and CDR2 is SMNVEV (reference sequence). This CDR3 has 12 residues. The V end was cut by 10 bases, the J end by 1 base, with 10 bases between. This clonotype was seen at least ten times. The same sample was also used in a study of T cells in Graves' hyperthyroidism and ophthalmopathy.

The chain joins TRBV27 to TRBJ1-2; D is uncertain. The receptor was isolated from a woman in her twenties or thirties with Graves disease. Sequencing was performed on peripheral blood mononuclear cells (PBMCs), taken at new diagnosis, from a patient treated with antithyroid drugs. CDR3 region: CATLGLNYGYTF. The CDR3 nucleotides read TGTGCCACCCTGGGCCTTAACTATGGCTACACCTTC.